The present T cell receptor (beta chain) was sequenced within a study of T cell responses to AZD1222 COVID-19 vaccine. Sequenced by immunoSEQ multiplex PCR; TCRdb stores in-frame clones only, minus some. The sample lists just under 75,000 clones, less than 85% occurring once. CDR3 length: 14 amino acids. V lost 0 bases and J lost 1, with 7 bases in between. The germline gives CDR1 SGHTS, CDR2 YDEGEE. This clonotype was obtained from an adult who received the AZD1222 COVID-19 vaccine. The source material was peripheral blood, sampled 28 days after the second AZD1222 dose. This sequence joins TRBV5-8 and TRBJ1-1, with D tentatively TRBD1 (6 bases). CDR3 amino acids: CASSLEGGNTEAFF. CDR3 sequence (DNA): TGTGCCAGCAGCTTGGAAGGGGGGAACACTGAAGCTTTCTTT.